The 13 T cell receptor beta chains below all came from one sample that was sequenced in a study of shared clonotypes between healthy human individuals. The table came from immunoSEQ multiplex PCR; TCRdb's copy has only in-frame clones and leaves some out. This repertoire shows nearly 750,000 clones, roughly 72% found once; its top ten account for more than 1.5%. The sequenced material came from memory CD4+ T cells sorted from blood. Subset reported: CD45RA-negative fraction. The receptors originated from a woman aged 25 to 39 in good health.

CDR3 in DNA: TGTGCCAGCTCACCAATGGCAGCAATCGGGGGTGAGCAGTTCTTC. Protein product: CASSPMAAIGGEQFF. This chain joins TRBV18 and TRBJ2-1, with a possible D match to TRBD2 (6 bases). Per the germline V gene, CDR1 is KGHSH and CDR2 is LQKENI. Trimming removed 2 bases at V and 9 bases at J, with 17 bases between. This CDR3 is 15 amino acids long.

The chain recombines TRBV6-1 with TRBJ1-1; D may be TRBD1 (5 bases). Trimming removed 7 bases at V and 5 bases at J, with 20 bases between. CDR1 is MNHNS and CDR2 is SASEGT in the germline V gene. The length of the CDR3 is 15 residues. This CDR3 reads CASNVRVEKGTEAFF. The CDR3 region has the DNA TGTGCCAGCAATGTCAGAGTCGAGAAGGGGACTGAAGCTTTCTTT.

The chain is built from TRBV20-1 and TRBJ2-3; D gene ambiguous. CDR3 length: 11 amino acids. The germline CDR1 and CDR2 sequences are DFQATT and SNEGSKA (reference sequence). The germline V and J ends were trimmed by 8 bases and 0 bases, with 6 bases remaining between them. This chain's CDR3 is CSFDSTDTQYF. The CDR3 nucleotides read TGCAGTTTCGACAGCACAGATACGCAGTATTTT.

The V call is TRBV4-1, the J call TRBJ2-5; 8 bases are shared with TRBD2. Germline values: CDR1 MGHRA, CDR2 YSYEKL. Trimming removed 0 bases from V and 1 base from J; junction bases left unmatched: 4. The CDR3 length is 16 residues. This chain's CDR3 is CASSQDGTRGQETQYF. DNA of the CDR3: TGCGCCAGCAGCCAAGATGGGACTAGAGGCCAAGAGACCCAGTACTTC.

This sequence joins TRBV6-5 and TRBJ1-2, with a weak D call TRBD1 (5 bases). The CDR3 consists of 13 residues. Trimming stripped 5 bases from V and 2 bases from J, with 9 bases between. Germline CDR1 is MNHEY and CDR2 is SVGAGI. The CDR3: CASSDRDNYGYTF. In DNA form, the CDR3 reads TGTGCCAGCAGTGACCGGGACAACTATGGCTACACCTTC.

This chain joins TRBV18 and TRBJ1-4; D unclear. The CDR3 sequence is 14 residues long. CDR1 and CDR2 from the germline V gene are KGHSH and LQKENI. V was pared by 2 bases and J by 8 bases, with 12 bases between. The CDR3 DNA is TGTGCCAGCTCACCAGCCGGGTCTTCGGAAAAACTGTTTTTT. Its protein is CASSPAGSSEKLFF.

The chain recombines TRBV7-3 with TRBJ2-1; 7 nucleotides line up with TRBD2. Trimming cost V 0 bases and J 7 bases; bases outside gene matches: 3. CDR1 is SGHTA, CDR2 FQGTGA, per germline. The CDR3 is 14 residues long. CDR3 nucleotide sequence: TGTGCCAGCAGCTTAACCGGGACTATAAATGAGCAGTTCTTC. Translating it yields CASSLTGTINEQFF.

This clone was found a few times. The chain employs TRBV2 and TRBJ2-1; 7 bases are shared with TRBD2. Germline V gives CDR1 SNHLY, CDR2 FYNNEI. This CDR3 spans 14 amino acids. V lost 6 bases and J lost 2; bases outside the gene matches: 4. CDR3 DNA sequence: TGTGCCAGCAGGGGAGGGCTCACCTACAATGAGCAGTTCTTC. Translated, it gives CASRGGLTYNEQFF. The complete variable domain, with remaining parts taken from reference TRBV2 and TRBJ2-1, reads EPEVTQTPSHQVTQMGQEVILRCVPISNHLYFYWYRQILGQKVEFLVSFYNNEISEKSEIFDDQFSVERPDGSNFTLKIRSTKLEDSAMYFCASRGGLTYNEQFFGPGTRLTVL.

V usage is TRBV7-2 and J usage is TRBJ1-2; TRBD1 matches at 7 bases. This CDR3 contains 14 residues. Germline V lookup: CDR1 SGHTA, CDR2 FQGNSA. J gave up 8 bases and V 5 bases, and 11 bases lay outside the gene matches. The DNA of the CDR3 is TGTGCCAGCAGCATAAACAGGGGAGGGGGCGGCTACACCTTC. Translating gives CASSINRGGGGYTF.

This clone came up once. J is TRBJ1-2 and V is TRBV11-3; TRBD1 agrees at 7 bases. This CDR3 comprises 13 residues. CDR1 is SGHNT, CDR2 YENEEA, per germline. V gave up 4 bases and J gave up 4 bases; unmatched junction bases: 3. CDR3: CASSSYRGYGYTF. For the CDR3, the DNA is TGTGCCAGCAGCTCCTACAGGGGCTATGGCTACACCTTC.

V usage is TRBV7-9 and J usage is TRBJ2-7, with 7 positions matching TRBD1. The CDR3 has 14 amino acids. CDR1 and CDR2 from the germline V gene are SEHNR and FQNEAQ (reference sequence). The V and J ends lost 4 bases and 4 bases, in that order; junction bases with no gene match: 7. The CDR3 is CASSSIGGAYEQYF. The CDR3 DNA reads TGTGCCAGCAGCTCAATAGGGGGCGCGTACGAGCAGTACTTC.

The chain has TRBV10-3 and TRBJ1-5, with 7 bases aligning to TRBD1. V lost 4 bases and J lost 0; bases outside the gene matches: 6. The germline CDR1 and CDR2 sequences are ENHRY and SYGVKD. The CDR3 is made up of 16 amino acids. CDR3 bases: TGTGCCATCAGTGCCCGGGACAGTAATAGCAATCAGCCCCAGCATTTT. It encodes CAISARDSNSNQPQHF.

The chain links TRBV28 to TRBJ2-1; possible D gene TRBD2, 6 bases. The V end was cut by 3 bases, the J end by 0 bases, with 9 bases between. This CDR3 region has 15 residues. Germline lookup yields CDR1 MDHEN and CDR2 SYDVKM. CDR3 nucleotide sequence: TGTGCCAGCAGTTTGGCGGGGAGCTCCTACAATGAGCAGTTCTTC. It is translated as CASSLAGSSYNEQFF.